The source of this T cell receptor (beta chain) is a study of T-cell reconstitution after alpha-beta-depleted transplantation in children. Library preparation (for TCRbeta) was performed with unique molecular identifiers. MiXCR, applied by TCRdb to the PCR reads, yields one record per CDR3 protein. The sample includes some 340,000 distinct CDR3 sequences, about a tenth seen only once; the top ten take 2% to 3%. The CDR3 is made up of 14 amino acids. Germline assignment: CDR1 SGHRS and CDR2 YFSETQ. V shed 4 bases, J shed 7 bases, and the junction held 10 bases outside the gene matches. The sequence was obtained from a human donor who donated a stem cell graft to a child with acute lymphoblastic leukemia. The source material was PBMCs from the stem cell graft donor, sampled from the stem cell graft. This sequence joins TRBV5-1 and TRBJ1-2; TRBD1 matches at 7 bases. This CDR3 reads CASSPGQAATGYTF. The CDR3 DNA reads as TGCGCCAGCAGCCCCGGACAGGCGGCGACTGGCTACACCTTC.